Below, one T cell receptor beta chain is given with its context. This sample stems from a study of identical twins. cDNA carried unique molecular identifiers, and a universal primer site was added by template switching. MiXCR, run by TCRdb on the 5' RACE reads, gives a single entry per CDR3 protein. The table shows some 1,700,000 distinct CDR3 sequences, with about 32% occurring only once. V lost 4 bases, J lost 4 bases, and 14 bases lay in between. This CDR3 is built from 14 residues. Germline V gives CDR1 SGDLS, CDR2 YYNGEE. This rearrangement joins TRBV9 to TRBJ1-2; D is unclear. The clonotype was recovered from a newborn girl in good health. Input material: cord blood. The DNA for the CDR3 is TGTGCCAGCAGCTCAGACGGGATTCGCTATGGCTACACCTTC. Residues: CASSSDGIRYGYTF.